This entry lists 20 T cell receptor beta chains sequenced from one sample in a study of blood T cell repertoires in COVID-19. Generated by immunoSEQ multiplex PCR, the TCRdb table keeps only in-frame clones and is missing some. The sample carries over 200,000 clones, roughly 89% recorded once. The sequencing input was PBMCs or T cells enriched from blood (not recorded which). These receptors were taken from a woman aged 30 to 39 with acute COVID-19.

The CDR3 nucleotides are TGCGCCAGCAGCCCTCCCGGTCGGGGGAGAGGGTATTTT. It encodes CASSPPGRGRGYF. V and J are TRBV4-1 and TRBJ2-3; possible D gene TRBD2, 6 bases. The germline CDR1 and CDR2 sequences are MGHRA and YSYEKL. The germline V and J ends were trimmed by 4 bases and 14 bases, with 19 bases remaining between them. This CDR3 has 13 amino acids.

The chain's CDR3 is CASDGVRVEGNTIYF. The CDR3 region has the DNA TGTGCCAGTGACGGAGTTCGGGTGGAAGGAAACACCATATATTTT. The chain employs TRBV19 and TRBJ1-3; D gene ambiguous. The CDR3 loop spans 15 amino acids. Per the germline V gene, CDR1 is LNHDA and CDR2 is SQIVND (reference sequence). The V end was cut by 8 bases, the J end by 4 bases, with 18 bases between.

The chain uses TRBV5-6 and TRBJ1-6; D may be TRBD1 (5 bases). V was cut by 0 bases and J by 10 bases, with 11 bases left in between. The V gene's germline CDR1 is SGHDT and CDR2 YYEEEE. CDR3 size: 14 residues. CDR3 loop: CASSLDQGYSPLHF. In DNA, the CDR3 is TGTGCCAGCAGCTTGGACCAGGGATACTCACCCCTCCACTTT.

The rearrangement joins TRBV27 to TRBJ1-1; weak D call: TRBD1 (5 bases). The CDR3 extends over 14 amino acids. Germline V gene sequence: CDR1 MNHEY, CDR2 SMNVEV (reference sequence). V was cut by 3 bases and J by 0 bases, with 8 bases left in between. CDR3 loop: CASSLSRVNTEAFF. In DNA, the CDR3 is TGTGCCAGCAGTTTGTCCAGGGTGAACACTGAAGCTTTCTTT.

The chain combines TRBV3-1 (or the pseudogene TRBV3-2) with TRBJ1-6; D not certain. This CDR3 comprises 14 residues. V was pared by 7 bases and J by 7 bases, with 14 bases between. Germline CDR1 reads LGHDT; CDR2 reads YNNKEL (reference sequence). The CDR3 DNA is TGTGCCAGCACCCATCTAAGGGAGAATTCACCCCTCCACTTT. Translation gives CASTHLRENSPLHF.

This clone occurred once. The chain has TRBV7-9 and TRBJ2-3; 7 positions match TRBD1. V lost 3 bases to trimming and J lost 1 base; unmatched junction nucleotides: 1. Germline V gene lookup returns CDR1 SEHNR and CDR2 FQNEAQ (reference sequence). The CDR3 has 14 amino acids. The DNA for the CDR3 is TGTGCCAGCAGCTTCGGACAGGGCACAGATACGCAGTATTTT. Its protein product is CASSFGQGTDTQYF.

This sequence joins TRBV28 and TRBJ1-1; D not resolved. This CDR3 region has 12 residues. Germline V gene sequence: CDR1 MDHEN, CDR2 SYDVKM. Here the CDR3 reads CATRGVYTEAFF. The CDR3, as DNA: TGTGCGACCCGCGGGGTCTACACTGAAGCTTTCTTT.

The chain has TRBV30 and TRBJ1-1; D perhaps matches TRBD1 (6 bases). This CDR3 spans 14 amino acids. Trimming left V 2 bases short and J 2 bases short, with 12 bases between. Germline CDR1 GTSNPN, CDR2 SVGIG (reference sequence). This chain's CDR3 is CAWSLDSINTEAFF. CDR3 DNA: TGTGCCTGGAGTTTGGACAGTATAAACACTGAAGCTTTCTTT.

This CDR3 is CASSLVTGGAFYGYTF. The CDR3, as DNA: TGTGCCAGCAGCTTAGTTACAGGGGGCGCGTTCTATGGCTACACCTTC. V and J are TRBV7-2 and TRBJ1-2, with 9 bases lining up with TRBD1. The V and J ends lost 1 base and 4 bases, in that order; junction bases with no gene match: 7. Germline values: CDR1 SGHTA, CDR2 FQGNSA. The CDR3 contains 16 residues.

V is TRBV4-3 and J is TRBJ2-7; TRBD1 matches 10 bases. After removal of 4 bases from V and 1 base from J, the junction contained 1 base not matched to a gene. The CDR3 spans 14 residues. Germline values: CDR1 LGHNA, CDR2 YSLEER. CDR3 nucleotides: TGCGCCAGCAGCCCGGGACAGGGGTCCTACGAGCAGTACTTC. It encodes CASSPGQGSYEQYF.

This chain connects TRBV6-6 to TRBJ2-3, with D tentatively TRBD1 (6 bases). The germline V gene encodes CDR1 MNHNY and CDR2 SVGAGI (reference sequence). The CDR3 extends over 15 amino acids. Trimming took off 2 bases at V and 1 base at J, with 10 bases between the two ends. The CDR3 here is CASSYLAGGTDTQYF. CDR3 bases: TGTGCCAGCAGTTACCTTGCAGGGGGCACAGATACGCAGTATTTT.

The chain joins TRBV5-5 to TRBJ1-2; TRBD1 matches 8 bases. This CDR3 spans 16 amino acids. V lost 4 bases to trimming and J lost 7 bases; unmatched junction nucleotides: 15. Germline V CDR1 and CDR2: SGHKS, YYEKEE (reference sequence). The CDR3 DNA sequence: TGTGCCAGCAGCATATTTGGGCAGGGGGCCGGAGGTGGCTACACCTTC. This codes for CASSIFGQGAGGGYTF.

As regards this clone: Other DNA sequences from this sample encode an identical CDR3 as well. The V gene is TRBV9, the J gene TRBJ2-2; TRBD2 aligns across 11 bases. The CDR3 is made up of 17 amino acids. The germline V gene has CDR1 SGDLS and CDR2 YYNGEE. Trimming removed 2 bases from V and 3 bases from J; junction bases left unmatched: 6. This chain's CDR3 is CASSVIAGGPDTGELFF. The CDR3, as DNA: TGTGCCAGCAGCGTTATAGCGGGGGGGCCGGACACCGGGGAGCTGTTTTTT.

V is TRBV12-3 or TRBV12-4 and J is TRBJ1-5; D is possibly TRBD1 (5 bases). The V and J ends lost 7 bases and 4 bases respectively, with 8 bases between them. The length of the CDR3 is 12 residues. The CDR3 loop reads CASKGTNQPQHF. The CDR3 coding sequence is TGTGCCAGCAAGGGGACTAATCAGCCCCAGCATTTT.

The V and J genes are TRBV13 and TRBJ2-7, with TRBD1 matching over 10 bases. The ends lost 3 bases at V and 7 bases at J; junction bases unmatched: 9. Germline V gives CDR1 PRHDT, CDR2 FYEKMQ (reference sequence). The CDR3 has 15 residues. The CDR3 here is CASSFDRGPMGEQYF. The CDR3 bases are TGTGCCAGCAGCTTCGACAGGGGGCCGATGGGGGAGCAGTACTTC.

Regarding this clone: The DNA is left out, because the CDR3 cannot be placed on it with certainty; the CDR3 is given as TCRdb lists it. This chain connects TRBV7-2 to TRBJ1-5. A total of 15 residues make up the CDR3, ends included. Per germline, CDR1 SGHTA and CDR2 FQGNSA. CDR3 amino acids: CASSFRFGGDQPQHF.

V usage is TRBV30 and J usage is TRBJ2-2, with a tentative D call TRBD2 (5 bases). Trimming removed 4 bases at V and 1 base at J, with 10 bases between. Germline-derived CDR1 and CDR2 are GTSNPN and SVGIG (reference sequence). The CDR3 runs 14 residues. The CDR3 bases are TGTGCCTGGAATCCTAGCCGGAACACCGGGGAGCTGTTTTTT. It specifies CAWNPSRNTGELFF.

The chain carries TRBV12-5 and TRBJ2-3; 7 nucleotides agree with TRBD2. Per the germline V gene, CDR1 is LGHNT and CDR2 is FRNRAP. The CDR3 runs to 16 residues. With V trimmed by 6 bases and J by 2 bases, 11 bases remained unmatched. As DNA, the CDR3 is TGTGCTAGTGGCAGCTCCATAGCGGGCCCCACAGATACGCAGTATTTT. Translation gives CASGSSIAGPTDTQYF.

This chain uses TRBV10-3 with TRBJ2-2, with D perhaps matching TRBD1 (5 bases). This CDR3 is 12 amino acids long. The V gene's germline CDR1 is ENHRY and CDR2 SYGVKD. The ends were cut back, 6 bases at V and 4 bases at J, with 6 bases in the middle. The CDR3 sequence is CAIRQGTGELFF. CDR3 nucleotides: TGTGCCATCAGGCAGGGCACCGGGGAGCTGTTTTTT.

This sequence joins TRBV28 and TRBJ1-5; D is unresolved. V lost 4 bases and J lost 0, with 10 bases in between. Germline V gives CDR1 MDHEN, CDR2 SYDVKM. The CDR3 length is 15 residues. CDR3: CASSYSTYSNQPQHF. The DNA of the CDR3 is TGTGCCAGCAGTTACAGCACCTATAGCAATCAGCCCCAGCATTTT.